This T cell receptor (beta chain) is drawn from a study of blood T cell repertoires in COVID-19. Study as a whole: Samples taken during acute and convalescent COVID-19 were collected in the United States, Italy and Spain. T cells, B-cell-depleted T cells, or PBMCs supplied cDNA or gDNA.

This table comes from immunoSEQ multiplex PCR, and its TCRdb copy is limited to in-frame clones, with some not included. The sample consists of about 190,000 clones, about 87% of them appearing once. Seattle researchers signed up patients amid active infection and tracked them longitudinally. The TCR originated in a woman in her seventies with COVID-19, enrolled during active disease. Sequenced: peripheral blood.

CDR3 DNA: TGCGCCAGCAGTGAGTCGGACAGGGCACCGTTTTTT. Amino acids: CASSESDRAPFF. The chain carries TRBV10-2 and TRBJ1-4; TRBD1 matches at 8 bases. Germline lookup yields CDR1 WSHSY and CDR2 SAAADI. CDR3 length equals 12 residues. Trimming removed 0 bases from V and 16 bases from J; junction bases left unmatched: 4.